These T cell receptor beta chains were read from a single sample in a study of OX40 agonist ivuxolimab in advanced cancers. Sequencing was performed with immunoSEQ multiplex PCR; in TCRdb, only in-frame clones are kept and a portion is missing. In the table there are some 70,000 clones, roughly 87% of which are singletons. The sequences come from CD4+ or CD8+ T cells sorted from blood, collected in a trial of the OX40 agonist ivuxolimab. The receptors were gathered from an adult with an advanced solid tumor such as melanoma, head and neck, liver or kidney cancer. CDR3s include the opening cysteine and the closing phenylalanine or tryptophan. The D gene is left open where the match is weak. Clone size is shown for a subset of rows, as once, few, many or a class of expanded clone.

j_gene,d_gene,abundance,v_gene,CDR3aa,CDR3nt
TRBJ2-5,-,-,TRBV2,CASRERWGETQYF,TGTGCCAGCAGAGAGCGATGGGGCGAGACCCAGTACTTC
TRBJ2-3,-,-,TRBV5-4,CASSTTVGSDTQYF,TGTGCCAGCAGCACGACCGTTGGCTCAGATACGCAGTATTTT
TRBJ1-2,-,-,TRBV6-5,CASKRVSNYGYTF,TGTGCCAGCAAGCGGGTGTCTAACTATGGCTACACCTTC
TRBJ2-1,TRBD1,-,TRBV2,CASSPRQGRGNEQFF,TGTGCCAGCAGTCCACGACAGGGACGAGGCAATGAGCAGTTCTTC
TRBJ1-5,-,-,TRBV5-1,CASSLAQLQGMGDQPQHF,TGCGCCAGCAGCTTGGCCCAACTACAGGGTATGGGCGATCAGCCCCAGCATTTT
TRBJ1-3,-,-,TRBV18,CASSHLAGALSGNTIYF,TGTGCCAGCTCACACCTCGCGGGGGCCCTCTCTGGAAACACCATATATTTT
TRBJ2-3,TRBD2,-,TRBV7-9,CASSSGLAGGPLTDTQYF,TGTGCCAGCAGCTCCGGACTAGCGGGGGGCCCCCTCACAGATACGCAGTATTTT
TRBJ1-1,-,-,TRBV5-1,CASSFDGDGNTEAFF,TGCGCCAGCAGCTTCGACGGGGACGGGAACACTGAAGCTTTCTTT
TRBJ2-2,TRBD2,-,TRBV2,CASRGTSPTGELFF,TGTGCCAGCAGGGGGACTAGCCCCACCGGGGAGCTGTTTTTT
TRBJ2-6,TRBD1,-,TRBV5-1,CASSPGQGLSGANVLTF,TGCGCCAGCAGCCCAGGACAGGGCCTCTCTGGGGCCAACGTCCTGACTTTC
TRBJ1-5,TRBD1,-,TRBV19,CASNDRVAGNQPQHF,TGTGCCAGTAATGACAGGGTGGCCGGCAATCAGCCCCAGCATTTT
TRBJ2-5,-,-,TRBV10-3,CAISDDQGLKTQYF,TGTGCCATCAGTGACGACCAGGGGTTGAAGACCCAGTACTTC
TRBJ1-6,-,-,TRBV27,CASSSGPVRPLHF,TGTGCCAGCAGTTCCGGCCCCGTACGACCCCTCCACTTT
TRBJ1-5,TRBD1,-,TRBV6-6,CASTQGAWQPQHF,TGTGCCAGCACTCAGGGGGCATGGCAGCCCCAGCATTTT
TRBJ1-3,-,-,TRBV6-5,CASRTASSGNTIYF,TGTGCCAGCAGGACAGCATCCTCTGGAAACACCATATATTTT
TRBJ2-5,-,-,TRBV6-5,CASRRLGVETQYF,TGTGCCAGCAGAAGACTGGGAGTGGAGACCCAGTACTTC
TRBJ2-3,TRBD1,-,TRBV29-1,CSVGTGGAVDTQYF,TGCAGCGTCGGTACAGGGGGCGCGGTAGATACGCAGTATTTT
TRBJ1-1,-,-,TRBV2,CASTLRGEAFF,TGTGCCAGCACCCTACGGGGTGAAGCTTTCTTT
TRBJ2-3,-,-,TRBV6-5,CASSYGPGDTQYF,TGTGCCAGCAGTTACGGTCCCGGGGATACGCAGTATTTT
TRBJ2-1,TRBD1,-,TRBV7-9,CASSLRTGGLNEQFF,TGTGCCAGCAGCTTGCGGACAGGGGGCTTGAATGAGCAGTTCTTC
TRBJ1-5,-,-,TRBV6-1,CASSDWDSSRPQHF,TGTGCCAGCAGTGATTGGGACTCTTCGCGGCCCCAGCATTTT
TRBJ2-3,-,once,TRBV12-5,CASGLGDTQYF,TGTGCTAGTGGTTTGGGCGATACGCAGTATTTT
TRBJ1-6,TRBD1,-,TRBV2,CASSGSLRTGRDWDSPLHF,TGTGCCAGCAGCGGGAGCTTACGGACAGGGAGAGATTGGGACTCACCCCTCCACTTT
TRBJ2-6,-,-,TRBV7-2,CASSLGASGANVLTF,TGTGCCAGCAGCTTAGGAGCTTCTGGGGCCAACGTCCTGACTTTC
TRBJ2-5,TRBD2,-,TRBV4-1,CASSQVGGGYQETQYF,TGCGCCAGCAGCCAAGTTGGGGGAGGGTACCAAGAGACCCAGTACTTC
TRBJ1-2,TRBD1,-,TRBV5-1,CASSFWDRGLVGYTF,TGCGCCAGCAGCTTCTGGGACAGGGGGCTCGTTGGCTACACCTTC
TRBJ2-5,-,-,TRBV5-6,CASSSVLQNQETQYF,TGTGCCAGCAGCTCTGTATTACAAAACCAAGAGACCCAGTACTTC
TRBJ2-5,-,few,TRBV29-1,CSVVAFETQYF,TGCAGCGTTGTAGCGTTCGAGACCCAGTACTTC
TRBJ2-1,TRBD2,-,TRBV19,CATRTSGGNEQFF,TGTGCCACCCGGACTAGCGGGGGCAATGAGCAGTTCTTC
TRBJ1-2,TRBD1,-,TRBV10-3,CAIREADRPYGYTF,TGTGCCATCAGGGAAGCGGACAGGCCATATGGCTACACCTTC
TRBJ2-7,-,-,TRBV6-6,CASSYEESYEQYF,TGTGCCAGCAGTTACGAGGAATCCTACGAGCAGTACTTC
TRBJ1-1,-,once,TRBV6-5,CASSYSPWNTEAFF,TGTGCCAGCAGTTACTCCCCGTGGAACACTGAAGCTTTCTTT
TRBJ2-7,-,-,TRBV2,CASSGQLYEQYF,TGTGCCAGCAGTGGACAACTCTACGAGCAGTACTTC
TRBJ2-4,TRBD2,-,TRBV13,CASSLGGRAVAKNIQYF,TGTGCCAGCAGCCTCGGAGGGAGGGCGGTGGCCAAAAACATTCAGTACTTC
TRBJ2-5,TRBD2,-,TRBV5-6,CASSLAGLDTQETQYF,TGTGCCAGCAGCTTGGCGGGACTAGATACCCAAGAGACCCAGTACTTC
TRBJ1-5,TRBD1,-,TRBV6-1,CASRPTGNQPQHF,TGTGCCAGCAGGCCGACAGGGAATCAGCCCCAGCATTTT
TRBJ2-7,-,-,TRBV18,CASSPQQDYEQYF,TGTGCCAGCTCACCCCAGCAGGACTACGAGCAGTACTTC
TRBJ1-5,TRBD1,-,TRBV6-1,CASSGQGDQPQHF,TGTGCCAGCAGTGGACAGGGTGATCAGCCCCAGCATTTT
TRBJ1-2,-,few,TRBV4-2,CASSLTSYGYTF,TGTGCCAGCAGCTTGACCTCCTATGGCTACACCTTC
TRBJ1-6,-,-,TRBV6-1,CASSDTPAGSPLHF,TGTGCCAGCAGTGACACACCTGCAGGGTCACCCCTCCACTTT
TRBJ2-4,TRBD2,-,TRBV7-6,CASSLELAGAPWYF,TGTGCCAGCAGCTTAGAACTAGCGGGGGCCCCTTGGTACTTC
TRBJ2-5,TRBD1,-,TRBV2,CASLGQDRQETQYF,TGTGCCAGCCTAGGACAGGATCGACAAGAGACCCAGTACTTC